Listed below are T cell receptor beta chains from one sample, sequenced in a study of blood T cell repertoires in COVID-19. Assay: immunoSEQ multiplex PCR; the TCRdb copy retains only in-frame clones and omits some. In the table there are roughly 300,000 clones, approximately 85% of which are singletons. Sequenced sample: peripheral blood. These receptors were taken from a woman aged 45-60 years with acute or convalescent COVID-19. The CDR3 runs from the conserved cysteine through the conserved F or W. The order of the fields is V gene, clone size, J gene, D gene, CDR3 protein. A D gene is named only where the DNA matches it firmly. The size of a clone is reported for some rows only, either as once, few or many, or as a class for expanded clones.

TRBV19	-	TRBJ2-2	-	CASSIDHSSLAETGELFF
TRBV27	-	TRBJ2-3	-	CASSLNRETDTQYF
TRBV5-8	-	TRBJ1-2	-	CASSSTGKANYGYTF
TRBV7-9	-	TRBJ2-7	TRBD2	CASSFPGGPYEQYF
TRBV30	-	TRBJ2-2	TRBD1	CAQNRDRVGGELFF
TRBV19	-	TRBJ2-7	TRBD1	CASSTWTGPLYEQYF
TRBV18	once	TRBJ2-2	TRBD2	CASSPFSSGSGTGELFF
TRBV6-5	few	TRBJ1-1	-	CASSYSRTANTEAFF
TRBV5-1	-	TRBJ2-2	-	CASLPSGKGASGELFF
TRBV5-4	-	TRBJ2-5	-	CASGEGGSQETQYF
TRBV29-1	-	TRBJ2-3	-	CSVEKVGSTDTQYF
TRBV6-5	-	TRBJ2-1	-	CASSPAVRGNEQFF
TRBV24-1	-	TRBJ1-5	-	CATSDPGRPGSNQPQHF
TRBV11-3	once	TRBJ1-1	-	CASSPFSYTEAFF
TRBV5-1	few	TRBJ1-4	TRBD1	CASRPGTGAEKLFF
TRBV28	-	TRBJ1-2	-	CASSLWRQGFSNYGYTF
TRBV7-9	-	TRBJ2-2	TRBD2	CASSSRAGGMAGELFF
TRBV9	-	TRBJ1-1	-	CASSLLGGIGAEAFF
TRBV10-3	-	TRBJ1-1	-	CAISGRGGGSFF
TRBV5-1	-	TRBJ1-3	-	CASSPSLGQGGNTIYF
TRBV15	-	TRBJ2-7	TRBD2	CATSRLAGGGYEQYF
TRBV28	-	TRBJ1-2	TRBD1	CASSSPGQGSYGYTF
TRBV30	-	TRBJ1-2	-	CAWSLTLLPLANYGYTF
TRBV1	-	TRBJ2-7	-	CTSSQDPGELGNEQYF
TRBV19	few	TRBJ1-4	TRBD1	CASSPQGPTNEKLFF
TRBV9	-	TRBJ2-1	-	CASSDGSFVFNEQFF
TRBV10-3	-	TRBJ1-5	-	CAIAGINQPQHF
TRBV2	-	TRBJ2-5	TRBD2	CASSLGTSGSMTQETQYF
TRBV5-1	-	TRBJ2-2	TRBD1	CASSLTGGNTGELFF
TRBV28	-	TRBJ2-2	-	CASRTPGSGELFF
TRBV7-9	once	TRBJ2-1	TRBD2	CASSFQTSGSVYEQFF
TRBV9	once	TRBJ2-5	TRBD2	CASSASGRKEETQYF
TRBV7-6	-	TRBJ2-7	-	CASSPRTEAYEQYF
TRBV6-1	-	TRBJ1-6	TRBD1	CASSETADRASPLHF
TRBV6-2/TRBV6-3	few	TRBJ2-7	TRBD2	CASSYSASGSYEQYF
TRBV5-1	-	TRBJ2-7	TRBD1	CASTQTGTGSYEQYF
TRBV29-1	-	TRBJ2-1	TRBD2	CSVVGWLAGGDEQFF
TRBV18	-	TRBJ2-7	TRBD2	CASSPPRAGGYHEQYF
TRBV24-1	-	TRBJ2-7	TRBD1	CATSGPSGQGVYEQYF
TRBV19	-	TRBJ1-4	TRBD1	CASSSPMKTGGPGREKLFF
TRBV28	-	TRBJ2-7	TRBD2	CASSADGLAGHYEQYF